Presented here are 10 T cell receptor beta chains from one specimen sequenced in a study of T cells in tumors after PD-1 blockade. Time point in this sample: second of two post-therapy site-matched biopsies about two months apart. Sequencing used immunoSEQ multiplex PCR; TCRdb keeps in-frame clones, though not all of them. This table holds about 7,600 clones, roughly 60% found once. The specimen was tumor tissue, collected after anti-PD-1 treatment. Source of these receptors: a human donor with basal cell carcinoma.

This sequence joins TRBV7-2 and TRBJ1-2, with a weak D call TRBD1 (6 bases). Per germline, CDR1 SGHTA and CDR2 FQGNSA. The V and J ends lost 10 bases and 2 bases respectively, with 17 bases between them. The CDR3 is 14 residues long. The CDR3 region is CATWGRTVNYGYTF. As DNA, the CDR3 is TGTGCCACCTGGGGGAGGACAGTAAACTATGGCTACACCTTC. The full variable domain, rest sourced from reference TRBV7-2 and TRBJ1-2, is GAGVSQSPSNKVTEKGKDVELRCDPISGHTALYWYRQSLGQGLEFLIYFQGNSAPDKSGLPSDRFSAERTGGSVSTLTIQRTQQEDSAVYLCATWGRTVNYGYTFGSGTRLTVV.

This chain connects TRBV7-9 to TRBJ2-3, with TRBD2 identical over 7 bases. Germline CDR1 SEHNR, CDR2 FQNEAQ (reference sequence). This CDR3 comprises 13 residues. Trimming cost V 3 bases and J 11 bases; bases outside gene matches: 8. The CDR3 loop is CASSFSSGVVQYF. The CDR3 region has the DNA TGTGCCAGCAGCTTTTCCAGCGGGGTTGTGCAGTATTTT.

The V call is TRBV18, the J call TRBJ2-7; 8 bases are a match to TRBD2. After removal of 2 bases from V and 4 bases from J, the junction contained 7 bases not matched to a gene. The CDR3 is 15 amino acids. Germline V gene lookup returns CDR1 KGHSH and CDR2 LQKENI. CDR3 DNA sequence: TGTGCCAGCTCACCAATCGGACTAGCAGGATACGAGCAGTACTTC. It specifies CASSPIGLAGYEQYF.

This chain links TRBV10-3 with TRBJ1-3, with D hard to call. Germline V lookup: CDR1 ENHRY, CDR2 SYGVKD. This CDR3 comprises 16 residues. Trimming stripped 0 bases from V and 1 base from J, with 10 bases between. The CDR3 spells CAISESAAGSGNTIYF. The CDR3, as DNA: TGTGCCATCAGTGAGTCTGCGGCAGGTTCTGGAAACACCATATATTTT.

J is TRBJ2-5 and V is TRBV18, with 10 bases identical to TRBD2. The germline gives CDR1 KGHSH, CDR2 LQKENI. CDR3 length: 15 residues. The ends lost 1 base at V and 5 bases at J; junction bases unmatched: 4. The CDR3 bases are TGTGCCAGCTCACCACAGCGGGGGGGCGACGAGACCCAGTACTTC. It codes for CASSPQRGGDETQYF.

The V call is TRBV3-1 (or the pseudogene TRBV3-2), the J call TRBJ2-5, with TRBD2 matching over 9 bases. Per the germline V gene, CDR1 is LGHDT and CDR2 is YNNKEL (reference sequence). The length of the CDR3 is 15 residues. The V gene end was trimmed by 4 bases and the J gene end by 0 bases; junction bases not matched to a gene: 3. CDR3 amino acids: CASSPTSGHQETQYF. In DNA, the CDR3 is TGTGCCAGCAGCCCGACTAGCGGCCACCAAGAGACCCAGTACTTC.

V gene TRBV28 combines with J gene TRBJ2-2; TRBD2 matches 7 bases. Germline lookup yields CDR1 MDHEN and CDR2 SYDVKM. CDR3 length equals 14 residues. V shed 3 bases and J 5 bases; nucleotides not matched to a gene: 3. The CDR3 loop is CASSFQRGTGELFF. As DNA, the CDR3 is TGTGCCAGCAGTTTCCAGCGGGGTACCGGGGAGCTGTTTTTT.

This clone has only a few counts. The V call is TRBV5-1, the J call TRBJ2-3; D is perhaps TRBD1 (5 bases). V lost 3 bases and J lost 3, with 11 bases in between. Germline V gene data show CDR1 as SGHRS and CDR2 as YFSETQ. The CDR3 totals 14 residues. The CDR3 DNA reads as TGCGCCAGCAGCTCCCGGCAGGGAACAGATACGCAGTATTTT. This translates into CASSSRQGTDTQYF.

The chain has TRBV18 and TRBJ2-7; 9 nucleotides align to TRBD1. The CDR3 has 14 residues. With 2 bases clipped from V and 1 base from J, the junction kept 0 bases outside the gene matches. From germline, CDR1 is KGHSH and CDR2 LQKENI. The CDR3 coding sequence is TGTGCCAGCTCACCAGACAGGGGGTCCTACGAGCAGTACTTC. Translating gives CASSPDRGSYEQYF.

This clone is labeled medium-sized. The chain is built from TRBV18 and TRBJ1-6; unclear D gene. The V gene lost 3 bases and the J gene lost 5 bases, with 8 bases spanning the gap. In germline, CDR1 is KGHSH, CDR2 LQKENI. The CDR3 sequence is 14 residues long. In DNA form, the CDR3 reads TGTGCCAGCTCACCCCAGTCGGATAATTCACCCCTCCACTTT. As protein: CASSPQSDNSPLHF.